The clone carrying this T cell receptor beta chain was seen only a few times. The CDR3 spans 12 residues. Germline loops: CDR1 MDHEN, CDR2 SYDVKM. V was clipped by 2 bases and J by 10 bases, with 8 bases between them. This record comes from a study of T cell responses to AZD1222 COVID-19 vaccine. As for the study in general: Second doses at about 4 or about 12 weeks were pooled.

Some clones are missing from TCRdb's copy, which holds only in-frame ones; the method was immunoSEQ multiplex PCR. The sample includes approximately 140,000 clones, approximately 90% of them seen just once. This TCR was sampled from an adult in good health. Sample: peripheral blood, taken on day 0 of AZD1222 vaccination. The chain has TRBV28 and TRBJ1-4, with no clear D. CDR3 in DNA: TGTGCCAGCAGTTTACTGCGTGGAAAACTGTTTTTT. It is translated as CASSLLRGKLFF.